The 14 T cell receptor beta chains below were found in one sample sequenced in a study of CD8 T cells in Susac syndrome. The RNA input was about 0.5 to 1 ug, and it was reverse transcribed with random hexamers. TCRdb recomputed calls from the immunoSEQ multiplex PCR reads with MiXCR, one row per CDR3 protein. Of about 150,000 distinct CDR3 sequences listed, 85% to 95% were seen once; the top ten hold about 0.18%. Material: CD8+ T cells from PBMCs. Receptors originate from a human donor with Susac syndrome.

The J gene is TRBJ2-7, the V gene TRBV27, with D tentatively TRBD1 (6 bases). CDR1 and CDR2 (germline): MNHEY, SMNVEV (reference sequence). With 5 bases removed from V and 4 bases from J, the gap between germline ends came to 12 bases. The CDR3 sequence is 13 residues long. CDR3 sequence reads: CASSDQQGYEQYF. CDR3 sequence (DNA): TGTGCCAGCAGTGATCAACAGGGTTACGAGCAGTACTTC.

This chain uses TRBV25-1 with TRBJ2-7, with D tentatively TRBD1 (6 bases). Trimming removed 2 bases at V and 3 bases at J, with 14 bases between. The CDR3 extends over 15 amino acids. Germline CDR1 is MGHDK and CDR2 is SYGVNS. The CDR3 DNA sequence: TGTGCCAGCAGTGAAAGGGGGAAGGGGGACTACGAGCAGTACTTC. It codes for CASSERGKGDYEQYF.

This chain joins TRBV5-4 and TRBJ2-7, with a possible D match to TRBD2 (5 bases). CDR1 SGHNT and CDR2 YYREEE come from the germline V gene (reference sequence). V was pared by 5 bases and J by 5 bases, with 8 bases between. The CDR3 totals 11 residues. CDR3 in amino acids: CASSRGDEQYF. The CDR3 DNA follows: TGTGCCAGCAGTCGGGGAGACGAGCAGTACTTC.

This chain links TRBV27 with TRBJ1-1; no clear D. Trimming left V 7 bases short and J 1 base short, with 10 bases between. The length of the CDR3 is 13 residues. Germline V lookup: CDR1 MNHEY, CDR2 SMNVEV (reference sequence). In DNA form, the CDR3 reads TGTGCCAGCAATGTCGGCAGGAACACTGAAGCTTTCTTT. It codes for CASNVGRNTEAFF.

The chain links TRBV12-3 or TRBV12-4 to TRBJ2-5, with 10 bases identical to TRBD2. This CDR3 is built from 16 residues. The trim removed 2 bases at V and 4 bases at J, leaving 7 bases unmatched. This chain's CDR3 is CASSLILAGGGETQYF. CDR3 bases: TGTGCCAGCAGTTTAATCTTAGCGGGAGGAGGAGAGACCCAGTACTTC.

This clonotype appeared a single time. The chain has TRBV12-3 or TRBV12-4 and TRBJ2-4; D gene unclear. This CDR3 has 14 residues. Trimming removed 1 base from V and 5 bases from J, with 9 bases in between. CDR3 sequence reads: CASSLGLNQNIQYF. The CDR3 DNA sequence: TGTGCCAGCAGTTTAGGACTCAACCAAAACATTCAGTACTTC.

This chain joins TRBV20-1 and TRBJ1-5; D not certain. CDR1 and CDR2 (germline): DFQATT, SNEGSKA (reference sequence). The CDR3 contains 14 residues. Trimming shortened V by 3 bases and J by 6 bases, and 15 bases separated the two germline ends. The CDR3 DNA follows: TGCAGTGCTAGCATTGGGCAGAGGCGTCAGCCCCAGCATTTT. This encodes CSASIGQRRQPQHF.

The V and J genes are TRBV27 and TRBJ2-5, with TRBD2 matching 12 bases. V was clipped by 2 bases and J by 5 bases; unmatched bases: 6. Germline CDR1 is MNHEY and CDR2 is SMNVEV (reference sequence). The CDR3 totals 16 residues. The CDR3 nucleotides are TGTGCCAGCAGTTTAAATCTAGCGGGAGGGCGGGAGACCCAGTACTTC. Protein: CASSLNLAGGRETQYF.

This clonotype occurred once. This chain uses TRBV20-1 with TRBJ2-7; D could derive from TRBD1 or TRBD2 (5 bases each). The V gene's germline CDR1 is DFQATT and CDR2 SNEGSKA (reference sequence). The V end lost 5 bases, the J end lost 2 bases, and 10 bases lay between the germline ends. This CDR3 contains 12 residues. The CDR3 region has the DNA TGCAGTGCTCCGTCGGGACCCTACGAGCAGTACTTC. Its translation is CSAPSGPYEQYF.

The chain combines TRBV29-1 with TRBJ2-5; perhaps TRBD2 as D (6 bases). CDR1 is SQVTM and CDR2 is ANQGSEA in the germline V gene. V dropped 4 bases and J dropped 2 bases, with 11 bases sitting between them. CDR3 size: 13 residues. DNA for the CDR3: TGCAGCGTTGGGGGAGGCAGGCAAGAGACCCAGTACTTC. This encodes CSVGGGRQETQYF.

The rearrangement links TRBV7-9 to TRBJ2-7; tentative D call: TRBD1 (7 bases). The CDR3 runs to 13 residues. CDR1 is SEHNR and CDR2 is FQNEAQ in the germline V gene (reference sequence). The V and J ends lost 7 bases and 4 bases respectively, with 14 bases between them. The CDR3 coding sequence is TGTGCCAGCACGGGGGACAGAAGTTACGAGCAGTACTTC. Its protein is CASTGDRSYEQYF.

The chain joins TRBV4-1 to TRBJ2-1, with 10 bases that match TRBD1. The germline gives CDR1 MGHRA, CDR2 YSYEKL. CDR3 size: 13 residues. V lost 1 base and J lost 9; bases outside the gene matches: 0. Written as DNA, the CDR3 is TGCGCCAGCAGCCAAGGGACAGGGGGTGAGCAGTTCTTC. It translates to CASSQGTGGEQFF.

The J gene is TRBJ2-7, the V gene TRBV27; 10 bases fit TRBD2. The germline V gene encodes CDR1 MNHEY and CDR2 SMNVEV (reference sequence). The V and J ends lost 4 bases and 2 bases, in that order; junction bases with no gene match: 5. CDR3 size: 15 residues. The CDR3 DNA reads TGTGCCAGCAGTTCAGGGACTAGCGCTGCCTACGAGCAGTACTTC. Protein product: CASSSGTSAAYEQYF.

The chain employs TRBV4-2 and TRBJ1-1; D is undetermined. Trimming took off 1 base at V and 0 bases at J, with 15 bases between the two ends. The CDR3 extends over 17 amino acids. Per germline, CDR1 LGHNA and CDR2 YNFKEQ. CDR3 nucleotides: TGTGCCAGCAGCCAAGTTGTCCCGGACCGCATGAACACTGAAGCTTTCTTT. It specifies CASSQVVPDRMNTEAFF.